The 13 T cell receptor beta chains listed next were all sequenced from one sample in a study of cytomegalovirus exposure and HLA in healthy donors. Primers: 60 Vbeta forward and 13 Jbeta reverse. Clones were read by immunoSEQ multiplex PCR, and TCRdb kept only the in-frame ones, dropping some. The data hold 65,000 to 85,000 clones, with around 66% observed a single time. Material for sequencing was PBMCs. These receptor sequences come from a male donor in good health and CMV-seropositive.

This CDR3 reads CASSSGLGLNEQFF. The CDR3 region has the DNA TGTGCCAGCAGCTCGGGACTAGGCCTCAATGAGCAGTTCTTC. This chain uses TRBV7-7 with TRBJ2-1; TRBD2 agrees at 8 bases. Germline loops: CDR1 SSHAT, CDR2 FNYEAQ (reference sequence). With 4 bases clipped from V and 6 bases from J, the junction kept 5 bases outside the gene matches. The CDR3 is 14 amino acids.

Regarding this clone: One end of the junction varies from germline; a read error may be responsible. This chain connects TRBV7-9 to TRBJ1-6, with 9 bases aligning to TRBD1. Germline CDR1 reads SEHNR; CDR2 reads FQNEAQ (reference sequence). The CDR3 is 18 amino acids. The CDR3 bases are TGTTCCAGCAGCTCCCCAAGGAGAACAGGGGGCGCGGGCTCACCCCTCCACTTT. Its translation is CSSSSPRRTGGAGSPLHF.

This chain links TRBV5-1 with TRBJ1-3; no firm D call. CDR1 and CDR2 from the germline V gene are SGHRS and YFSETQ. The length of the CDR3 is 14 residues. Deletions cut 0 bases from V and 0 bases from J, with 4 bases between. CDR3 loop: CASSLDNSGNTIYF. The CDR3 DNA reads TGCGCCAGCAGCTTGGACAACTCTGGAAACACCATATATTTT.

The CDR3 protein is CASSPTHGTHTGELFF. The DNA for the CDR3 is TGCGCCAGCAGCCCCACTCACGGGACACACACCGGGGAGCTGTTTTTT. The chain carries TRBV4-1 and TRBJ2-2; a possible D gene is TRBD1 (6 bases). Germline V gene data show CDR1 as MGHRA and CDR2 as YSYEKL. Trimming took off 4 bases at V and 3 bases at J, with 15 bases between the two ends. The CDR3 contains 16 residues.

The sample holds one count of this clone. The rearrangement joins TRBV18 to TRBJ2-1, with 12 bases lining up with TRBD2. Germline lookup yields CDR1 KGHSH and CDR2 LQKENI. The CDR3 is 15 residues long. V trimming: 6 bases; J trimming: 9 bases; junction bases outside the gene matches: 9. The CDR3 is CASSRATSGSSEQFF. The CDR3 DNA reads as TGTGCCAGCTCGAGAGCGACTAGCGGGAGCAGTGAGCAGTTCTTC.

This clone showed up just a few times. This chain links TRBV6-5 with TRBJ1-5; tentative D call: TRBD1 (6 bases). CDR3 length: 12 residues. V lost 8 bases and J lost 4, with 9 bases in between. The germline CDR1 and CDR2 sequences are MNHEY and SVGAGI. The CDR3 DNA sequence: TGTGCCAGCGGCAGGGGAAATCAGCCCCAGCATTTT. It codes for CASGRGNQPQHF.

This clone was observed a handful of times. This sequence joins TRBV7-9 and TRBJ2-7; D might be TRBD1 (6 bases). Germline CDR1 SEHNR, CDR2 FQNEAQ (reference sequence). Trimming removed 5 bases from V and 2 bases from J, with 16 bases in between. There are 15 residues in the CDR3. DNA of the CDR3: TGTGCCAGCAGCGGACCAGGGGATCAACCCTACGAGCAGTACTTC. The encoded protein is CASSGPGDQPYEQYF.

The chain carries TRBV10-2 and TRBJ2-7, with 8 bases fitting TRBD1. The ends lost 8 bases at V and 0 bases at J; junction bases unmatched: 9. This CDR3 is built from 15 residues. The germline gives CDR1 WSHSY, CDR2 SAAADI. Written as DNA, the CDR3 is TGCGCCAGCGGATGGGACAGGAGGAGCTCCTACGAGCAGTACTTC. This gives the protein CASGWDRRSSYEQYF.

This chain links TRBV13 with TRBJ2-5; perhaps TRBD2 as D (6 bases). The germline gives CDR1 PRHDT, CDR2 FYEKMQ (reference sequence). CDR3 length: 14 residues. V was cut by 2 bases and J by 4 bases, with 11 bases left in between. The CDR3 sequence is CASSLREQGETQYF. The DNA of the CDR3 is TGTGCCAGCAGCTTACGGGAGCAAGGAGAGACCCAGTACTTC.

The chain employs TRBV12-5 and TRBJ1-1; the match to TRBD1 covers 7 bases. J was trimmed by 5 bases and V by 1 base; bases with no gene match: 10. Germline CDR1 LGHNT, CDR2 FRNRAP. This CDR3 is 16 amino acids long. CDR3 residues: CASGLGGQMNTTEAFF. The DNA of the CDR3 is TGTGCTAGTGGTTTGGGGGGACAGATGAACACGACTGAAGCTTTCTTT.

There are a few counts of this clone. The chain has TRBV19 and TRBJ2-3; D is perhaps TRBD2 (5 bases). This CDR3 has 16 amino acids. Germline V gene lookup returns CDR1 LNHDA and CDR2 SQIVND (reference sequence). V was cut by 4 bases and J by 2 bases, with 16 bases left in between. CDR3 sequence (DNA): TGTGCCAGTAGTAGAACGCTAGCTGGGTACACAGATACGCAGTATTTT. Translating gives CASSRTLAGYTDTQYF.

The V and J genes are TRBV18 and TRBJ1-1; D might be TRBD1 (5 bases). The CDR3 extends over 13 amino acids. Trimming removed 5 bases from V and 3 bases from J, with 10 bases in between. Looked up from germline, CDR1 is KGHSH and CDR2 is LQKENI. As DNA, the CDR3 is TGTGCCAGCTCAACCGACAGTTACACTGAAGCTTTCTTT. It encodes CASSTDSYTEAFF.

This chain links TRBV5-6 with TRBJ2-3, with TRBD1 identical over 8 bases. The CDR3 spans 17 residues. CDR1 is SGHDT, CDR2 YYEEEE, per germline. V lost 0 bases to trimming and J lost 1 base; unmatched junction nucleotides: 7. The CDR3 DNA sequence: TGTGCCAGCAGCTTGGCGGCAGGGGGCCTCCGCACAGATACGCAGTATTTT. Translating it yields CASSLAAGGLRTDTQYF.